The rows below give T cell receptor beta chains drawn from one sample of a study of cytomegalovirus exposure and HLA in healthy donors. Profiling relied on immunoSEQ multiplex PCR, and the TCRdb table lists in-frame clones only, not all of them. Here the sample spans around 200,000 clones, 70% to 90% being singletons. The source material was PBMCs. The receptor set was obtained from a woman between 45 and 60 years old in good health and CMV-seronegative. CDR3s include the opening cysteine and the closing phenylalanine or tryptophan. D genes are given only for firm matches. Size values are once, few and many counts, or a class for expanded clones, and some rows have none.

TRBD2	-	17	TRBV10-3	TRBJ2-5	TGTGCCATCAGTGAGGGGAGTGTTAGCGGGAGAGGGGAGACCCAGTACTTC	CAISEGSVSGRGETQYF
-	-	14	TRBV7-9	TRBJ1-2	TGTGCCAGCAGCTGGGCAGGCCTTAACTATGGCTACACCTTC	CASSWAGLNYGYTF
TRBD2	-	16	TRBV9	TRBJ2-3	TGTGCCAGCAGCGTTAGGACTAGCGGTAGAGGGGATACGCAGTATTTT	CASSVRTSGRGDTQYF
TRBD2	-	14	TRBV5-6	TRBJ2-7	TGTGCCAGCAGCTTGTCGGGGGGCTCCTACGAGCAGTACTTC	CASSLSGGSYEQYF
-	few	15	TRBV7-9	TRBJ1-1	TGTGCCAGCAGCTCAGGGCACCGACAGAACACTGAAGCTTTCTTT	CASSSGHRQNTEAFF
TRBD2	-	20	TRBV13	TRBJ2-1	TGTGCCAGCAGCTCACCCCTCGGGCTAGCGGACGGGAGCTCCTACAATGAGCAGTTCTTC	CASSSPLGLADGSSYNEQFF
-	-	14	TRBV5-1	TRBJ2-1	TGCGCCAGCAGCTCCCCTAGCTTCTACAATGAGCAGTTCTTC	CASSSPSFYNEQFF
TRBD1	-	14	TRBV11-2	TRBJ2-7	TGTGCCAGCAGCTTTTTGGGACAGACCTACGAGCAGTACTTC	CASSFLGQTYEQYF
TRBD2	-	16	TRBV28	TRBJ2-1	TGTGCCAGCAGTTACTCAGGGACTAGCGTGTACAATGAGCAGTTCTTC	CASSYSGTSVYNEQFF
-	-	16	TRBV19	TRBJ1-1	TGTGCCAGTAGTATAGTCACGACACGACCTAACACTGAAGCTTTCTTT	CASSIVTTRPNTEAFF
-	-	15	TRBV7-9	TRBJ2-1	TGTGCCAGCAGCGCGCAGACTAGTAGCTACAATGAGCAGTTCTTC	CASSAQTSSYNEQFF
-	-	13	TRBV7-3	TRBJ2-2	TGTGCCAGCAGCTTAAGTCAGGTCGGGGAGCTGTTTTTT	CASSLSQVGELFF
-	-	16	TRBV4-1	TRBJ2-1	TGCGCCAGCAGCCAAGATTCCCTTCCACTTTACAATGAGCAGTTCTTC	CASSQDSLPLYNEQFF
-	-	15	TRBV30	TRBJ1-5	TGTGCCTGGAGTGTACAGGCGCCTAGCAATCAGCCCCAGCATTTT	CAWSVQAPSNQPQHF
TRBD1	-	15	TRBV9	TRBJ2-7	TGTGCCAGCAGCGTAGAGTCGGGACAGGGATACGAGCAGTACTTC	CASSVESGQGYEQYF
-	once	15	TRBV2	TRBJ2-3	TGTGCCAGCATCGAACTTGAGACTAGCACAGATACGCAGTATTTT	CASIELETSTDTQYF
TRBD1	once	14	TRBV28	TRBJ2-7	TGTGCCAGCAGTCCCGGACAGGGTCCCTACGAGCAGTACTTC	CASSPGQGPYEQYF
-	-	14	TRBV7-7	TRBJ2-3	TGTGCCAGCAGCTTAGGGTTAGGCACAGATACGCAGTATTTT	CASSLGLGTDTQYF
-	-	14	TRBV7-9	TRBJ2-2	TGTGCCAGCAGGGTAGGACTTAACACCGGGGAGCTGTTTTTT	CASRVGLNTGELFF
-	-	16	TRBV7-9	TRBJ1-2	TGTGCCAGCAGCCCCCTTGTCTGGGGGGGTTCGGGTGGCTACACCTTC	CASSPLVWGGSGGYTF
TRBD2	few	16	TRBV9	TRBJ2-1	TGTGCCAGCAGCGTAGTTGGTAGCGGGGTCTACAATGAGCAGTTCTTC	CASSVVGSGVYNEQFF
-	-	13	TRBV6-5	TRBJ2-1	TGTGCCAGCAGTTCCCCCCCTTACAATGAGCAGTTCTTC	CASSSPPYNEQFF
TRBD2	-	15	TRBV7-8	TRBJ2-3	TGTGCCAGCAGTCCCGGACTAGCGGGATTTCATACGCAGTATTTT	CASSPGLAGFHTQYF
TRBD2	-	16	TRBV9	TRBJ2-5	TGTGCCAGCAGCCGGCAGGAGGCGGGAGGGATGGAGACCCAGTACTTC	CASSRQEAGGMETQYF
-	-	14	TRBV9	TRBJ2-2	TGTGCCAGCAGCCCTCACTCCTCCTTCCGGGAGCTGTTTTTT	CASSPHSSFRELFF
-	-	13	TRBV10-2	TRBJ2-7	TGCGCCAGCAGGGACAGACTGGCCCCCGAGCAGTACTTC	CASRDRLAPEQYF
TRBD2	-	18	TRBV19	TRBJ2-1	TGTGCCAGTAGTAGGGGAGGTGGGGGACTAGCGGGAGGCAATGAGCAGTTCTTC	CASSRGGGGLAGGNEQFF
-	-	15	TRBV6-5	TRBJ1-2	TGTGCCAGCAGTTACCTTCAGGACATGAGCTATGGCTACACCTTC	CASSYLQDMSYGYTF
TRBD2	-	15	TRBV10-3	TRBJ2-1	TGTGCCATCAGTGGGGCGGGGGGCTCCTACAATGAGCAGTTCTTC	CAISGAGGSYNEQFF
-	-	15	TRBV18	TRBJ1-2	TGTGCCAGCTCACCGGCAGGGGATGGGGTCTATGGCTACACCTTC	CASSPAGDGVYGYTF
TRBD2	-	16	TRBV28	TRBJ2-7	TGTGCCAGCAGTACACGACTTAGCGGGAGGCCCCACGAGCAGTACTTC	CASSTRLSGRPHEQYF
TRBD2	-	16	TRBV10-2	TRBJ2-7	TGCGCCAGCAGTGAGACGGGAGGGCCATCCTCCTACGAGCAGTACTTC	CASSETGGPSSYEQYF
-	-	16	TRBV7-2	TRBJ2-5	TGTGCCAGCACCCTCACCGGGACAACGAAGTTGGAGACCCAGTACTTC	CASTLTGTTKLETQYF
TRBD2	-	16	TRBV19	TRBJ2-6	TGTGCCAGTAGCCCGAGCGGGAATCCTGGGGCCAACGTCCTGACTTTC	CASSPSGNPGANVLTF
TRBD2	once	18	TRBV5-1	TRBJ2-1	TGCGCCAGCAGCTCCAGCGGGGTTACCGAGGGCTCCTACAATGAGCAGTTCTTC	CASSSSGVTEGSYNEQFF
-	-	15	TRBV28	TRBJ2-7	TGTGCCAGCAGTTTGGGGGGGGCGATGGCTTACGAGCAGTACTTC	CASSLGGAMAYEQYF
-	few	16	TRBV30	TRBJ1-1	TGTGCCTGGAGTGTACAGCGTATTAAGCGGGACACTGAAGCTTTCTTT	CAWSVQRIKRDTEAFF
-	-	15	TRBV6-5	TRBJ2-7	TGTGCCAGCAAAATGTACCGGGACAAGGCCTACGAGCAGTACTTC	CASKMYRDKAYEQYF
TRBD2	-	17	TRBV18	TRBJ2-7	TGTGCCAGCTCACCATCCGGGACTAGCGGGCGCAAGAGCGAGCAGTACTTC	CASSPSGTSGRKSEQYF
-	few	14	TRBV19	TRBJ1-2	TGTGCCAGTACCCAAATTTCAGAGGGGGTCGGCTACACCTTC	CASTQISEGVGYTF
TRBD1	-	16	TRBV30	TRBJ1-4	TGTGCCTGGAGTGTACTAGGGACAGGGCGGTTGGAAAAACTGTTTTTT	CAWSVLGTGRLEKLFF
TRBD2	once	16	TRBV11-2	TRBJ2-3	TGTGCCAGCAGCTTCCTCGGACTAGCGGCCACAGATACGCAGTATTTT	CASSFLGLAATDTQYF
TRBD2	-	15	TRBV10-3	TRBJ2-7	TGTGCCATCAGTGAGCGGGAGGCCGGCTCCTACGAGCAGTACTTC	CAISEREAGSYEQYF
-	-	16	TRBV5-1	TRBJ2-2	TGCGCCAGCAGCCAAACCGCGACAGGGAACACCGGGGAGCTGTTTTTT	CASSQTATGNTGELFF
TRBD2	-	15	TRBV5-1	TRBJ2-5	TGCGCCAGCAGCTTGGGGGACTATAGCCGGGAGACCCAGTACTTC	CASSLGDYSRETQYF
TRBD1	-	16	TRBV7-8	TRBJ1-5	TGTGCCAGCAGCTTAGTCGGACAGGGCATCAATCAGCCCCAGCATTTT	CASSLVGQGINQPQHF
TRBD2	-	15	TRBV7-9	TRBJ2-1	TGTGCCAGCAGCTTAGAGGTAGCGGGGAGTAATGAGCAGTTCTTC	CASSLEVAGSNEQFF
TRBD2	-	15	TRBV7-6	TRBJ2-1	TGTGCCAGCAGCTTGGTTAGCGGGCAAGGGACTGAGCAGTTCTTC	CASSLVSGQGTEQFF
TRBD2	-	16	TRBV7-8	TRBJ2-2	TGTGCCAGCAGCTTAGTCTTAGCGGGAAACACCGGGGAGCTGTTTTTT	CASSLVLAGNTGELFF
-	-	13	TRBV28	TRBJ1-5	TGTGCCAGCAGTTGGCCCCGCAATCAGCCCCAGCATTTT	CASSWPRNQPQHF
-	-	15	TRBV7-3	TRBJ2-2	TGTGCCAGCAGTATATCGGGACAACCTATCGGGGAGCTGTTTTTT	CASSISGQPIGELFF
-	-	13	TRBV28	TRBJ1-2	TGTGCCAGCAGTTCGACAGTGAACTATGGCTACACCTTC	CASSSTVNYGYTF